This T cell receptor beta chain was identified in a study of neoadjuvant anti-PD-1 for oral cavity cancer. Overall study findings and caveats: Higher pretreatment blood Treg/Th17 ratios correlated with higher pretreatment blood and lower post-treatment tumor TCRbeta clonality.

Blood cells were analyzed directly, without culture or expansion. The repertoire was sequenced with immunoSEQ multiplex PCR; TCRdb's copy has only in-frame clones and lacks some. The sample lists approximately 16,000 clones; nearly 70% were seen once. Germline V lookup: CDR1 SGHDT, CDR2 YYEEEE. This CDR3 is 14 amino acids long. Trimming pared 1 base from V and 6 bases from J, leaving 13 bases between. In this sample, this clone turned up a few times. Its antigen remains unknown. The J gene is TRBJ1-1, the V gene TRBV5-6, with D possibly being TRBD1 (5 bases). The clonotype was recovered from a person between 40 and 80 years old with oral cavity squamous cell carcinoma. The sequencing here drew on PBMCs, taken before nivolumab (anti-PD-1) treatment. The CDR3 DNA reads TGTGCCAGCAGCTTGAAAAGGGGACCAGCTGAAGCTTTCTTT. Its protein is CASSLKRGPAEAFF.